The following is a TCR beta chain sequence with its context. There are 15 residues in the CDR3. The V and J ends lost 8 bases and 5 bases, in that order; junction bases with no gene match: 15. From germline, CDR1 is MDHEN and CDR2 SYDVKM. TCRdb's copy holds only in-frame clones and misses some; the assay was immunoSEQ multiplex PCR. Among approximately 1.9 million clones, over 85% were seen once, and the ten largest hold around 1.8%. The record originates from a study of shared clonotypes between healthy human individuals. Naive CD8 isolation took CD45RO-negative cells positively selected for CCR7 and excluded terminally differentiated effector memory CD45RA+ cells.

V is TRBV28 and J is TRBJ2-7, with 7 bases matching TRBD1. The sequence derives from a man younger than 35 in good health. Some clones in this sample may be carry-over from other donors' samples. The sample comprised naive CD8+ T cells from PBMCs. The CDR3 DNA reads TGTGCCAGCCGAATGTGGGACAGCAGACGAGACGAGCAGTACTTC. Its protein is CASRMWDSRRDEQYF.